Below are 15 T cell receptor beta chains sequenced from a single sample in a study of neurological immune-mediated disorders. One entry per CDR3 protein results from TCRdb running MiXCR on the 5' RACE reads. The sample contains 25,000 to 35,000 distinct CDR3 sequences, roughly 15% of which appear only once. Sequenced: PBMCs. All receptors come from a man in his 70s in good health.

The chain has TRBV7-9 and TRBJ2-7; 7 positions agree with TRBD2. Germline loops: CDR1 SEHNR, CDR2 FQNEAQ (reference sequence). The CDR3 contains 14 residues. The V and J ends lost 2 bases and 3 bases, in that order; junction bases with no gene match: 4. The CDR3 coding sequence is TGTGCCAGCAGCTTAAGCGGGGTGGACTACGAGCAGTACTTC. Protein: CASSLSGVDYEQYF.

The chain couples TRBV7-2 to TRBJ2-6; D uncertain. Germline V gene lookup returns CDR1 SGHTA and CDR2 FQGNSA. Trimming removed 5 bases at V and 0 bases at J, with 14 bases between. The CDR3 covers 17 residues. CDR3 in amino acids: CASSPSGADSGANVLTF. The CDR3 nucleotides are TGTGCCAGCAGCCCCAGTGGAGCCGACTCTGGGGCCAACGTCCTGACTTTC.

This clonotype was seen many times. The V gene is TRBV5-5, the J gene TRBJ1-4; 9 bases line up with TRBD1. V gave up 0 bases and J gave up 8 bases; unmatched junction bases: 5. This CDR3 has 15 residues. Germline loops: CDR1 SGHKS, CDR2 YYEKEE (reference sequence). The CDR3 region has the DNA TGTGCCAGCAGCTTGGTACAGGGGGCTTGGGAAAAACTGTTTTTT. Translating it yields CASSLVQGAWEKLFF.

This clonotype was counted many times. The chain recombines TRBV15 with TRBJ1-1; the D is unclear. The germline V gene encodes CDR1 LNHNV and CDR2 YYDKDF (reference sequence). V was pared by 2 bases and J by 1 base, with 8 bases between. The CDR3 is made up of 14 amino acids. DNA for the CDR3: TGTGCCACCAGCAGAACAGATCAGAACACTGAAGCTTTCTTT. This translates into CATSRTDQNTEAFF.

In its sample, this clonotype ranks as medium-sized. This chain uses TRBV27 with TRBJ1-4, with TRBD1 identical over 9 bases. The CDR3 contains 15 residues. CDR1 and CDR2 from the germline V gene are MNHEY and SMNVEV (reference sequence). V trimming: 4 bases; J trimming: 8 bases; junction bases outside the gene matches: 8. CDR3 amino acids: CASSSLTGGDEKLFF. The CDR3 bases are TGTGCCAGCAGTTCGCTGACAGGGGGAGACGAAAAACTGTTTTTT.

This clonotype was detected many times. V gene TRBV12-3 or TRBV12-4 combines with J gene TRBJ1-4; TRBD1 matches 11 bases. The CDR3 covers 15 residues. With 6 bases clipped from V and 8 bases from J, the junction kept 8 bases outside the gene matches. CDR3 DNA sequence: TGTGCCAGCAGCCCCGGACAGGGGGCCAGGGAAAAACTGTTTTTT. It specifies CASSPGQGAREKLFF.

This clonotype was seen many times. The chain joins TRBV5-1 to TRBJ2-2; 9 bases align to TRBD1. Germline V gene lookup returns CDR1 SGHRS and CDR2 YFSETQ. The CDR3 is 15 amino acids. With 4 bases clipped from V and 7 bases from J, the junction kept 8 bases outside the gene matches. CDR3 region: CASSQVPGQGGELFF. The CDR3, as DNA: TGCGCCAGCAGCCAAGTCCCGGGACAGGGCGGGGAGCTGTTTTTT.

The table lists this clonotype with many counts. The V call is TRBV7-2, the J call TRBJ2-5; 8 positions agree with TRBD2. The CDR3 extends over 15 amino acids. In germline, CDR1 is SGHTA, CDR2 FQGNSA. V lost 3 bases and J lost 5; bases outside the gene matches: 8. CDR3 region: CASSFSAGGSETQYF. The CDR3, as DNA: TGTGCCAGCAGCTTCTCGGCGGGGGGCTCCGAGACCCAGTACTTC.

About this clonotype itself: A much more abundant neighbour one base away suggests this may be a read error. The chain employs TRBV7-3 and TRBJ1-2; 7 bases are shared with TRBD1. This CDR3 is built from 13 residues. Germline CDR1 reads SGHTA; CDR2 reads FQGTGA. The CDR3 DNA follows: TGTGCCGGCAGCTTGTCTCAGGGGGGGGGATACACCTTC. Protein sequence: CAGSLSQGGGYTF.

The chain couples TRBV7-6 to TRBJ2-1; 10 bases agree with TRBD1. Germline CDR1 SGHVS, CDR2 FNYEAQ. CDR3 length equals 14 residues. With 6 bases clipped from V and 8 bases from J, the junction kept 7 bases outside the gene matches. The DNA of the CDR3 is TGTGCCAGCAGTTGGACAGGGGGGCAAGATGAGCAGTTCTTC. Translating gives CASSWTGGQDEQFF.

Ten or more counts support this clonotype. V and J are TRBV20-1 and TRBJ2-1; 7 bases map to TRBD2. V was clipped by 6 bases and J by 0 bases; unmatched bases: 8. Germline CDR1 and CDR2: DFQATT and SNEGSKA (reference sequence). This CDR3 has 15 residues. CDR3 sequence (DNA): TGCAGTGCCCTAGGAGGGACTACCTCCTACAATGAGCAGTTCTTC. Translation: CSALGGTTSYNEQFF.

The J gene is TRBJ1-2, the V gene TRBV7-2, with 8 positions matching TRBD1. The germline V gene encodes CDR1 SGHTA and CDR2 FQGNSA. There are 15 residues in the CDR3. With V trimmed by 3 bases and J by 0 bases, 3 bases remained unmatched. DNA of the CDR3: TGTGCCAGCAGCTTCGACAGGGGACCTAACTATGGCTACACCTTC. Protein sequence: CASSFDRGPNYGYTF.

Ten or more counts support this clonotype. This chain connects TRBV6-1 to TRBJ2-7; D may be TRBD1 (6 bases). V was pared by 2 bases and J by 1 base, with 12 bases between. The CDR3 length is 15 residues. From germline, CDR1 is MNHNS and CDR2 SASEGT. The CDR3 reads CASSEFRTASYEQYF. In nucleotides, the CDR3 is TGTGCCAGCAGTGAATTTAGGACAGCTTCCTACGAGCAGTACTTC.

There are many counts of this clonotype. The chain employs TRBV4-3 and TRBJ2-2; D may be TRBD2 (5 bases). This CDR3 has 14 amino acids. The germline V gene has CDR1 LGHNA and CDR2 YSLEER. V was cut by 3 bases and J by 7 bases, with 12 bases left in between. The CDR3 coding sequence is TGCGCCAGCAGCCAGAAGGCCGCGGGCGGGGAGCTGTTTTTT. This encodes CASSQKAAGGELFF.

This clonotype came up a few times. This rearrangement joins TRBV5-1 to TRBJ2-7; D might be TRBD1 (5 bases). The CDR3 sequence is 14 residues long. Germline CDR1 SGHRS, CDR2 YFSETQ. Trimming pared 0 bases from V and 3 bases from J, leaving 10 bases between. Written as DNA, the CDR3 is TGCGCCAGCAGCTTGGGCAGGGTTGGCTACGAGCAGTACTTC. Amino acids: CASSLGRVGYEQYF.